The present T cell receptor (beta chain) was sequenced within a study of CD8 T cells in Susac syndrome. Roughly 0.45 to 1 ug RNA was reverse transcribed with random hexamers. TCRdb recomputed calls from the immunoSEQ multiplex PCR reads with MiXCR, one row per CDR3 protein. In the table there are about 71,000 distinct CDR3 sequences, 93% of which are singletons. Sequencing of TCR beta, carried out with a high-throughput approach, was applied to CD8+ and CD4+ T cells from the blood. Negative isolation was applied to CD8+ and CD4+ T cells, and FACS enrichment was applied to TEMRA cells. The J segment lost 4 bases and the V segment lost 1 base, leaving 5 bases of the junction unmatched. This CDR3 region has 16 residues. CDR1 and CDR2 (germline): MNHEY, SVGAGI.

The chain links TRBV6-5 to TRBJ2-1, with TRBD1 matching over 9 bases. The TCR was taken from a human donor with Susac syndrome. Material for sequencing was CD4+ T cells from PBMCs. CDR3 nucleotides: TGTGCCAGCAGTTACTTAACCGGGACAGGGTACAATGAGCAGTTCTTC. Its protein product is CASSYLTGTGYNEQFF.